The sequence of this T cell receptor beta chain was determined in a study of OX40 agonist ivuxolimab in advanced cancers. At the level of the study: Patients receiving dose escalation had hepatocellular carcinoma, melanoma, renal cell or head and neck cancer. Findings and limits, study-wide: No antigen was identified for the clonally expanded peripheral T cells.

Measured with immunoSEQ multiplex PCR; TCRdb has only the in-frame clones, and not every one. The table includes under 60,000 clones, nearly 85% detected once. Worth noting for this clone: The target antigen is unknown.

Germline V gene data show CDR1 as SGHVS and CDR2 as FQNEAQ. This CDR3 has 17 residues. Trimming shortened V by 5 bases and J by 8 bases, and 25 bases separated the two germline ends. The clonotype was recovered from an adult with an advanced solid tumor such as melanoma, head and neck, liver or kidney cancer. The rearrangement joins TRBV7-8 to TRBJ2-1; D perhaps matches TRBD2 (5 bases). The input for sequencing was CD4+ or CD8+ T cells sorted from blood, taken in a trial of the OX40 agonist ivuxolimab. CDR3 amino acids: CASSPGSLGSVVDEQFF. In nucleotides, the CDR3 is TGTGCCAGCAGCCCGGGGTCTCTGGGTTCAGTGGTTGATGAGCAGTTCTTC. Full variable domain (rest looked up from reference TRBV7-8 and TRBJ2-1): GAGVSQSPRYKVAKRGQDVALRCDPISGHVSLFWYQQALGQGPEFLTYFQNEAQLDKSGLPSDRFFAERPEGSVSTLKIQRTQQEDSAVYLCASSPGSLGSVVDEQFFGPGTRLTVL.